The rows below give T cell receptor beta chains drawn from one sample of a study of PD-1 blockade in classical Hodgkin lymphoma. Clones were sequenced by immunoSEQ multiplex PCR, and TCRdb holds only the in-frame ones, with some missing. Here the sample spans about 89,000 clones, around nine tenths being singletons. The input for sequencing was peripheral blood mononuclear cells (PBMCs), taken before the fourth cycle of nivolumab. The receptors were gathered from a human donor with classical Hodgkin lymphoma. Each CDR3 is given with its conserved first and last residue. The D gene is left open where the match is weak. Size values are once, few and many counts, or a class for expanded clones, and some rows have none.

abundance: -
j_gene: TRBJ2-5
len: 16
v_gene: TRBV15
d_gene: -
CDR3nt: TGTGCCACCAGCGCTGAGCCGGGCCCACCACAAGAGACCCAGTACTTC
CDR3aa: CATSAEPGPPQETQYF

abundance: -
j_gene: TRBJ2-7
len: 13
v_gene: TRBV2
d_gene: -
CDR3nt: TGTGCCAGCAGTTTAGGGACGGCTTACGAGCAGTACTTC
CDR3aa: CASSLGTAYEQYF

abundance: -
j_gene: TRBJ2-1
len: 16
v_gene: TRBV28
d_gene: TRBD2
CDR3nt: TGTGCCAGCAGTTTGTGGACTAGCGGAGCCGACAATGAGCAGTTCTTC
CDR3aa: CASSLWTSGADNEQFF

abundance: -
j_gene: TRBJ1-4
len: 14
v_gene: TRBV29-1
d_gene: TRBD1
CDR3nt: TGCAGCGTAGATACAGGGGGCATAGTTGAAAAACTGTTTTTT
CDR3aa: CSVDTGGIVEKLFF

abundance: -
j_gene: TRBJ1-1
len: 16
v_gene: TRBV6-5
d_gene: -
CDR3nt: TGTGCCAGCAGTTACTCAGGGGGGGCAAAGAGCACTGAAGCTTTCTTT
CDR3aa: CASSYSGGAKSTEAFF

abundance: once
j_gene: TRBJ2-3
len: 12
v_gene: TRBV19
d_gene: TRBD1
CDR3nt: TGTGCCAGTTCAGGGGGCGCAAATACGCAGTATTTT
CDR3aa: CASSGGANTQYF

abundance: -
j_gene: TRBJ1-4
len: 16
v_gene: TRBV18
d_gene: -
CDR3nt: TGTGCCAGCTCACCACCTGGGGGTAGGACTAATGAAAAACTGTTTTTT
CDR3aa: CASSPPGGRTNEKLFF

abundance: -
j_gene: TRBJ2-3
len: 16
v_gene: TRBV11-3
d_gene: TRBD2
CDR3nt: TGTGCCAGCAGCCCACGAGGTTCGGGGGGGTCAGATACGCAGTATTTT
CDR3aa: CASSPRGSGGSDTQYF

abundance: -
j_gene: TRBJ1-1
len: 13
v_gene: TRBV6-1
d_gene: -
CDR3nt: TGTGCCAGCAGTGCCGAAGTGAGGTTAGAAGCTTTCTTT
CDR3aa: CASSAEVRLEAFF

abundance: -
j_gene: TRBJ1-6
len: 17
v_gene: TRBV28
d_gene: TRBD1
CDR3nt: TGTGCCAGCAGTTCGGGACAGCCGAGCTCCTATAATTCACCCCTCCACTTT
CDR3aa: CASSSGQPSSYNSPLHF

abundance: -
j_gene: TRBJ2-1
len: 18
v_gene: TRBV5-1
d_gene: TRBD2
CDR3nt: TGCGCCAGCAGCTTGGGTGGAACTAGCGGGAGCTCCTACAATGAGCAGTTCTTC
CDR3aa: CASSLGGTSGSSYNEQFF

abundance: -
j_gene: TRBJ1-5
len: 14
v_gene: TRBV9
d_gene: -
CDR3nt: TGTGCCAGCAGCGTAACCGGGGGCGATTGGCCCCAGCATTTT
CDR3aa: CASSVTGGDWPQHF

abundance: -
j_gene: TRBJ2-3
len: 16
v_gene: TRBV19
d_gene: TRBD2
CDR3nt: TGTGCCAGTAGTATAGGGCTAGCGGGGAACACAGATACGCAGTATTTT
CDR3aa: CASSIGLAGNTDTQYF

abundance: -
j_gene: TRBJ1-4
len: 16
v_gene: TRBV5-4
d_gene: -
CDR3nt: TGTGCCAGCAGCTCCACGAGCGGGACAACTAATGAAAAACTGTTTTTT
CDR3aa: CASSSTSGTTNEKLFF

abundance: once
j_gene: TRBJ2-2
len: 17
v_gene: TRBV4-3
d_gene: -
CDR3nt: TGCGCCAGCAGCCGCAGCGAGACATCCCTGAACACCGGGGAGCTGTTTTTT
CDR3aa: CASSRSETSLNTGELFF

abundance: -
j_gene: TRBJ2-3
len: 15
v_gene: TRBV19
d_gene: -
CDR3nt: TGTGCCAGTAGTATAGGGCGGCAGGGGACAGATACGCAGTATTTT
CDR3aa: CASSIGRQGTDTQYF

abundance: -
j_gene: TRBJ2-1
len: 14
v_gene: TRBV6-5
d_gene: -
CDR3nt: TGTGCCAGCAGTTACTCCGGGGGCTACAATGAGCAGTTCTTC
CDR3aa: CASSYSGGYNEQFF

abundance: -
j_gene: TRBJ1-2
len: 14
v_gene: TRBV7-9
d_gene: -
CDR3nt: TGTGCCAGCAGTCGAGAGGGTGTCAACTATGGCTACACCTTC
CDR3aa: CASSREGVNYGYTF

abundance: -
j_gene: TRBJ1-5
len: 15
v_gene: TRBV6-6
d_gene: -
CDR3nt: TGTGCCAGCAGTCTCAGGGGCGGGGGCAATCAGCCCCAGCATTTT
CDR3aa: CASSLRGGGNQPQHF

abundance: -
j_gene: TRBJ2-5
len: 13
v_gene: TRBV5-6
d_gene: -
CDR3nt: TGTGCCAGCAGCTTAAGGGTTCAAGAGACCCAGTACTTC
CDR3aa: CASSLRVQETQYF

abundance: -
j_gene: TRBJ2-5
len: 14
v_gene: TRBV7-9
d_gene: TRBD2
CDR3nt: TGTGCCAGCAGCTTCGGACTAGCGGAAGAGACCCAGTACTTC
CDR3aa: CASSFGLAEETQYF

abundance: once
j_gene: TRBJ2-7
len: 15
v_gene: TRBV10-1
d_gene: TRBD2
CDR3nt: TGCGCCAGCAGCCCTAGGACTAGCGGGGGCCACGAGCAGTACTTC
CDR3aa: CASSPRTSGGHEQYF

abundance: -
j_gene: TRBJ2-7
len: 12
v_gene: TRBV30
d_gene: -
CDR3nt: TGTGCCTGGAGTGTACGTTCCAGGGAGCAGTACTTC
CDR3aa: CAWSVRSREQYF

abundance: -
j_gene: TRBJ2-7
len: 13
v_gene: TRBV5-4
d_gene: -
CDR3nt: TGTGCCAGCAGCTCTTGGGGACGGGACGAGCAGTACTTC
CDR3aa: CASSSWGRDEQYF

abundance: once
j_gene: TRBJ1-5
len: 16
v_gene: TRBV18
d_gene: TRBD1
CDR3nt: TGTGCCAGCTCACTAGACAGGGTTGAAAGCAATCAGCCCCAGCATTTT
CDR3aa: CASSLDRVESNQPQHF

abundance: once
j_gene: TRBJ1-5
len: 14
v_gene: TRBV5-1
d_gene: -
CDR3nt: TGCGCCAGCAGCTTTGGGGATAGCAATCAGCCCCAGCATTTT
CDR3aa: CASSFGDSNQPQHF

abundance: -
j_gene: TRBJ2-3
len: 16
v_gene: TRBV6-6
d_gene: TRBD2
CDR3nt: TGTGCCAGCAGTTACAGACTAGCGGGGGGCACAGATACGCAGTATTTT
CDR3aa: CASSYRLAGGTDTQYF

abundance: -
j_gene: TRBJ2-7
len: 15
v_gene: TRBV6-5
d_gene: TRBD1
CDR3nt: TGTGCCAGCAGTTACTCGAGGGACAGGGGCTACGAGCAGTACTTC
CDR3aa: CASSYSRDRGYEQYF

abundance: few
j_gene: TRBJ1-5
len: 13
v_gene: TRBV7-9
d_gene: TRBD1
CDR3nt: TGTGCCAGCAGTCCACAGGGGATTCAGCCCCAGCATTTT
CDR3aa: CASSPQGIQPQHF

abundance: -
j_gene: TRBJ1-6
len: 13
v_gene: TRBV19
d_gene: -
CDR3nt: TGTGCCAGTAGTTTGGCCGGGAATTCACCCCTCCACTTT
CDR3aa: CASSLAGNSPLHF

abundance: -
j_gene: TRBJ2-1
len: 14
v_gene: TRBV19
d_gene: TRBD1
CDR3nt: TGTGCCAGTAGTATCCGGACAGGGATAGATGAGCAGTTCTTC
CDR3aa: CASSIRTGIDEQFF

abundance: -
j_gene: TRBJ2-2
len: 15
v_gene: TRBV6-6
d_gene: -
CDR3nt: TGTGCCAGCAGTTCGGGAACAGCCAACACCGGGGAGCTGTTTTTT
CDR3aa: CASSSGTANTGELFF

abundance: -
j_gene: TRBJ2-7
len: 14
v_gene: TRBV5-1
d_gene: -
CDR3nt: TGCGCCAGCACCCCGGGGCTAGCTACCTACGAGCAGTACTTC
CDR3aa: CASTPGLATYEQYF

abundance: -
j_gene: TRBJ2-3
len: 15
v_gene: TRBV19
d_gene: TRBD2
CDR3nt: TGTGCCAGTACCGATCCGGGGGGAGGTACAGATACGCAGTATTTT
CDR3aa: CASTDPGGGTDTQYF

abundance: -
j_gene: TRBJ2-6
len: 18
v_gene: TRBV5-1
d_gene: TRBD2
CDR3nt: TGCGCCAGCAGCTTGGCCCCTAGCGGGGGTGTCGGGGCCAACGTCCTGACTTTC
CDR3aa: CASSLAPSGGVGANVLTF

abundance: -
j_gene: TRBJ2-5
len: 19
v_gene: TRBV23-1
d_gene: TRBD1
CDR3nt: TGCGCCAGCAGTCAATCGGGAGCGGGCTCAGGGGGCTTCGAGGAGACCCAGTACTTC
CDR3aa: CASSQSGAGSGGFEETQYF

abundance: -
j_gene: TRBJ1-3
len: 16
v_gene: TRBV6-5
d_gene: -
CDR3nt: TGTGCCAGCAGTTACTCGTCTCCGAACTCTGGAAACACCATATATTTT
CDR3aa: CASSYSSPNSGNTIYF

abundance: -
j_gene: TRBJ1-2
len: 11
v_gene: TRBV2
d_gene: -
CDR3nt: TGTGCCAGCAGCGAAGACAGAGGCTACACCTTC
CDR3aa: CASSEDRGYTF

abundance: -
j_gene: TRBJ1-1
len: 13
v_gene: TRBV19
d_gene: TRBD1
CDR3nt: TGTGCCACGTGGGACAGGGGGAACACTGAAGCTTTCTTT
CDR3aa: CATWDRGNTEAFF

abundance: -
j_gene: TRBJ2-2
len: 19
v_gene: TRBV5-1
d_gene: TRBD2
CDR3nt: TGCGCCAACCCTTCGGGACTAGCGGGGGGGGCCGGGAACACCGGGGAGCTGTTTTTT
CDR3aa: CANPSGLAGGAGNTGELFF

abundance: -
j_gene: TRBJ2-1
len: 16
v_gene: TRBV27
d_gene: TRBD1
CDR3nt: TGTGCCAGCAGTTTAGGGACAGGGGGCTCCTACAATGAGCAGTTCTTC
CDR3aa: CASSLGTGGSYNEQFF

abundance: -
j_gene: TRBJ1-5
len: 13
v_gene: TRBV14
d_gene: -
CDR3nt: TGTGCCAGCAGCCAATTCCCGAATCAGCCCCAGCATTTT
CDR3aa: CASSQFPNQPQHF

abundance: -
j_gene: TRBJ1-1
len: 14
v_gene: TRBV5-6
d_gene: TRBD1
CDR3nt: TGTGCCAGCAGGCTTGTGGACAGGGGAGGTAGAGCTTTCTTT
CDR3aa: CASRLVDRGGRAFF

abundance: -
j_gene: TRBJ2-2
len: 17
v_gene: TRBV13
d_gene: TRBD2
CDR3nt: TGTGCCAGCAAAGTCGCTAGCGGGGGGGCGAACACCGGGGAGCTGTTTTTT
CDR3aa: CASKVASGGANTGELFF

abundance: -
j_gene: TRBJ2-3
len: 16
v_gene: TRBV28
d_gene: -
CDR3nt: TGTGCCAGCAGTCCAATGGACTGGAAAAGTACAGATACGCAGTATTTT
CDR3aa: CASSPMDWKSTDTQYF

abundance: -
j_gene: TRBJ1-2
len: 15
v_gene: TRBV11-1
d_gene: -
CDR3nt: TGTGCCAGCAGTCTTACAGGGTCGGCCCGCTATGGCTACACCTTC
CDR3aa: CASSLTGSARYGYTF

abundance: once
j_gene: TRBJ2-5
len: 15
v_gene: TRBV7-9
d_gene: -
CDR3nt: TGTGCCAGCAGCCGAAACAGGGCTGACCAAGAGACCCAGTACTTC
CDR3aa: CASSRNRADQETQYF

abundance: -
j_gene: TRBJ1-2
len: 14
v_gene: TRBV9
d_gene: -
CDR3nt: TGTGCCAGCAGCGTAGAGGGGTGGGACTATGGCTACACCTTC
CDR3aa: CASSVEGWDYGYTF

abundance: -
j_gene: TRBJ2-3
len: 20
v_gene: TRBV5-4
d_gene: TRBD2
CDR3nt: TGTGCCAGCAGCCTAGGACAGGGGACTAGCGGGGGGGCCTCCGCAGATACGCAGTATTTT
CDR3aa: CASSLGQGTSGGASADTQYF

abundance: -
j_gene: TRBJ2-7
len: 17
v_gene: TRBV9
d_gene: TRBD1
CDR3nt: TGTGCCAGCAGCGTAGCGGGCGGGCAGGGGGCTTCCTACGAGCAGTACTTC
CDR3aa: CASSVAGGQGASYEQYF

abundance: few
j_gene: TRBJ1-2
len: 12
v_gene: TRBV7-9
d_gene: -
CDR3nt: TGTGCCAGCAGCCCCGGGGGACCTGGCTACACCTTC
CDR3aa: CASSPGGPGYTF

abundance: -
j_gene: TRBJ1-1
len: 15
v_gene: TRBV6-5
d_gene: TRBD1
CDR3nt: TGTGCCAGCGCAAGACCGGGACAGGGATTAGCTGAAGCTTTCTTT
CDR3aa: CASARPGQGLAEAFF